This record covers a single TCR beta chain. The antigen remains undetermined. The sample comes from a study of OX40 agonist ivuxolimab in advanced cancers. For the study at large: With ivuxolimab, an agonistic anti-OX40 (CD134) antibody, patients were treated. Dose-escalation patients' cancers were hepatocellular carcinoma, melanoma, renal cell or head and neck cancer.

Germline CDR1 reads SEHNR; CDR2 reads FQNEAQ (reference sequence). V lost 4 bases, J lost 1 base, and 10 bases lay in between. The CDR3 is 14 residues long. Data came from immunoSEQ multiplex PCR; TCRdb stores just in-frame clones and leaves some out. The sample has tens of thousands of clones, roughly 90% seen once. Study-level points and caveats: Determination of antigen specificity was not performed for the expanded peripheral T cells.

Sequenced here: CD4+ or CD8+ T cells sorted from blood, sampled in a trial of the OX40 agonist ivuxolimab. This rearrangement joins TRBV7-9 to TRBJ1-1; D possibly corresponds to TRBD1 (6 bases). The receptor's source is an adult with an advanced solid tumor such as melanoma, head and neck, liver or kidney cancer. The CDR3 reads CASSSGHKNTEAFF. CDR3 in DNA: TGTGCCAGCAGCTCGGGACACAAGAACACTGAAGCTTTCTTT.